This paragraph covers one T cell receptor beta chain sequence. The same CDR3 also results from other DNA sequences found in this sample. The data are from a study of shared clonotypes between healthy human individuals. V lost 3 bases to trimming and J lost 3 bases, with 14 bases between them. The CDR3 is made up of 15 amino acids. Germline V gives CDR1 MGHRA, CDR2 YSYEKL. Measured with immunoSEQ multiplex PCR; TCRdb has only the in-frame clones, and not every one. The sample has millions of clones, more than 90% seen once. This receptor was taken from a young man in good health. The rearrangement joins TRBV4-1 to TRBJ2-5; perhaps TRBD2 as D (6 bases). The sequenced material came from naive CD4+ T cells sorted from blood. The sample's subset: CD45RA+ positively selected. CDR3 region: CASSQDGLAKETQYF. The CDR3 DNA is TGCGCCAGCAGCCAGGATGGGCTAGCGAAAGAGACCCAGTACTTC.